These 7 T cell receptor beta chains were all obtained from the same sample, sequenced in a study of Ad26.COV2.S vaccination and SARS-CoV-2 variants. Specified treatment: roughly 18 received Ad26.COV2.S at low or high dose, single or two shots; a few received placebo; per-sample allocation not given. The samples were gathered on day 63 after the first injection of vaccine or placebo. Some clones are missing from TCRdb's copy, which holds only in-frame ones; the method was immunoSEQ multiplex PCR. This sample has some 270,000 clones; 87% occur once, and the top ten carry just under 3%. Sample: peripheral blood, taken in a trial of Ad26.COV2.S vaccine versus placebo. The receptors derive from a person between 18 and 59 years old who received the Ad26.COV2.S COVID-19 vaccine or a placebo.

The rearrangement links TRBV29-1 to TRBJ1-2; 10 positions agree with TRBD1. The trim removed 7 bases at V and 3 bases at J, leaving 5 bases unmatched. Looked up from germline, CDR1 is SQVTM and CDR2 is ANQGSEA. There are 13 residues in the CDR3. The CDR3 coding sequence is TGCAGCGCTCGACAGGGGGCGGACTATGGCTACACCTTC. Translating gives CSARQGADYGYTF.

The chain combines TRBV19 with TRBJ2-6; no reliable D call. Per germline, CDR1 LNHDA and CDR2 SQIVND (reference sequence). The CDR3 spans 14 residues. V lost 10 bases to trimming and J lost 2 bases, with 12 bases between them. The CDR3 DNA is TGTGCCACCTTACGGGTACCTGGGGCCAACGTCCTGACTTTC. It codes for CATLRVPGANVLTF.

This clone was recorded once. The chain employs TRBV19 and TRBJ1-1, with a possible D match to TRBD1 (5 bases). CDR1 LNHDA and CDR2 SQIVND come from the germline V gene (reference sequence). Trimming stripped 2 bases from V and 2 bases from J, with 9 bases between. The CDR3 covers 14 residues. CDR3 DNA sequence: TGTGCCAGTAGTATATCTGGGGGTAACACTGAAGCTTTCTTT. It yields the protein CASSISGGNTEAFF.

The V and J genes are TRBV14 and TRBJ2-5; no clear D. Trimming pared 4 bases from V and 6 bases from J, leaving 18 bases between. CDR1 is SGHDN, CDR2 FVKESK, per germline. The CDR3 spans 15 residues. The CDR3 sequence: CASSPAQGHRQTQYF. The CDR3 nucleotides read TGTGCCAGCAGCCCGGCACAAGGTCATCGCCAGACCCAGTACTTC.

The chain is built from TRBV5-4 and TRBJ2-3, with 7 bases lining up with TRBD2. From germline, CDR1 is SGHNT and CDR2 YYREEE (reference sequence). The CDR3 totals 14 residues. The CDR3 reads CASYGGGSTDTQYF. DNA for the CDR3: TGTGCGTCGTACGGCGGGGGTAGCACAGATACGCAGTATTTT.

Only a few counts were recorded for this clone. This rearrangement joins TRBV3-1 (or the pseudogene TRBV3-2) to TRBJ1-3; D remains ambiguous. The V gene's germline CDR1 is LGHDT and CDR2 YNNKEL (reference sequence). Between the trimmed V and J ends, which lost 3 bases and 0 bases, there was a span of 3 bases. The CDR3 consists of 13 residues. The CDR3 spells CASSQSSGNTIYF. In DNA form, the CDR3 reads TGTGCCAGCAGCCAGAGCTCTGGAAACACCATATATTTT.

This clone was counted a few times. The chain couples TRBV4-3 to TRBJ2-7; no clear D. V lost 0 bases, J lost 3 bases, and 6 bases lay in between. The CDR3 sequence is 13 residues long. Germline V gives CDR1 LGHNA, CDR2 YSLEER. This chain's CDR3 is CASSQDPNYEQYF. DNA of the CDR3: TGCGCCAGCAGCCAAGATCCAAACTACGAGCAGTACTTC.